Reported below is one T cell receptor (beta chain). Its antigen is still unknown. Here immunoSEQ multiplex PCR was the method, and the copy in TCRdb shows in-frame clones only, minus some. This sample has roughly 1,000,000 clones, with about four fifths found just once. The authors divided CD4+ cells into CD45RA+ naive and CD45RA-negative memory subsets. CDR3 length equals 13 residues. Trimming stripped 5 bases from V and 2 bases from J, with 10 bases between. CDR1 is SGHTA and CDR2 is FQGTGA in the germline V gene. This record comes from a study of shared clonotypes between healthy human individuals. Study-level information: Three CD4 naive, three CD4 memory, two CD8 naive and one CD8 memory plate were used per donor. Overall study results and limits: A reduction in generation probabilities was seen for non-shared clonotypes relative to those shared by all four donors. Specimens sampled were limited to blood, with tissue repertoires likely differing.

This chain links TRBV7-3 with TRBJ2-7; no clear D gene. Input material: memory CD4+ T cells from PBMCs. Subset meaning: CD45RA-negative fraction. This TCR derives from a man aged 18 to 29 in good health. Some clones in this sample may be carry-over from other donors' samples. In DNA form, the CDR3 reads TGTGCCAGCAGCCCGACAAATACCTACGAGCAGTACTTC. It yields the protein CASSPTNTYEQYF.